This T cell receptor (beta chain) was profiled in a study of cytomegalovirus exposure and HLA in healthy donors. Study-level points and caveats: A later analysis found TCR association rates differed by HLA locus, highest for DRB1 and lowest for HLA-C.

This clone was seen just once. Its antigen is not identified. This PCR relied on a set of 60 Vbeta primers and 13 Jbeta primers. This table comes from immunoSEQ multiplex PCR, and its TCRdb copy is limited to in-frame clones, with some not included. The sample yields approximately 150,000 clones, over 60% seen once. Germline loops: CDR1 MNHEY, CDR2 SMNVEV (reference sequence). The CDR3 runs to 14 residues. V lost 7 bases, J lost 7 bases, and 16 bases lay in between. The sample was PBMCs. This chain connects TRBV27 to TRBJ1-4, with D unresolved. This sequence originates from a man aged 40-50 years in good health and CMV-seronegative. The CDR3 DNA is TGTGCCAGCAACTCTACCGAAGCGATTGAAAAACTGTTTTTT. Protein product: CASNSTEAIEKLFF.